This T cell receptor (beta chain) was sequenced for a study of T cell changes during pregnancy in multiple sclerosis. Profiling relied on immunoSEQ multiplex PCR, and the TCRdb table lists in-frame clones only, not all of them. The sample includes about 59,000 clones, around 90% of them seen just once. The CDR3 consists of 13 residues. The V and J ends lost 10 bases and 4 bases respectively, with 13 bases between them. Germline V CDR1 and CDR2: ENHRY, SYGVKD. The chain carries TRBV10-3 and TRBJ2-2, with a weak D call TRBD1 (5 bases). The sequence came from a female donor with multiple sclerosis, enrolled in a pregnancy study. Material: peripheral blood, obtained in the second trimester of pregnancy. CDR3 sequence (DNA): TGTGCCACCCAGGGCGGCCCCACCGGGGAGCTGTTTTTT. Amino acid sequence: CATQGGPTGELFF.